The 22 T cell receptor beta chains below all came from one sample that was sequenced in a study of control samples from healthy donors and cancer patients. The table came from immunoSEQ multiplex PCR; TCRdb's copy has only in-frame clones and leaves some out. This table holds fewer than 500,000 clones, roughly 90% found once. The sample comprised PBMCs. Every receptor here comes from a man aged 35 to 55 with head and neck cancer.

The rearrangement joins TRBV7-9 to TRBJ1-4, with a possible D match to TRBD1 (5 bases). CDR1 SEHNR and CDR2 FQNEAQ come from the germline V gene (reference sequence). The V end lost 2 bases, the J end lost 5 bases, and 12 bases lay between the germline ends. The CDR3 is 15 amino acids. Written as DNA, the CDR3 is TGTGCCAGCAGCTTATCCTTCCAGGGCAATGAAAAACTGTTTTTT. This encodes CASSLSFQGNEKLFF.

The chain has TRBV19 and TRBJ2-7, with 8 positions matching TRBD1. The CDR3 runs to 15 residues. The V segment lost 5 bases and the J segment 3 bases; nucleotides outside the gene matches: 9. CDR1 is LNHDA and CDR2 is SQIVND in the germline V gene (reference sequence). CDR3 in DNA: TGTGCCAGTAGTGTCGGGACAGGAGGACGCTACGAGCAGTACTTC. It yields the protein CASSVGTGGRYEQYF.

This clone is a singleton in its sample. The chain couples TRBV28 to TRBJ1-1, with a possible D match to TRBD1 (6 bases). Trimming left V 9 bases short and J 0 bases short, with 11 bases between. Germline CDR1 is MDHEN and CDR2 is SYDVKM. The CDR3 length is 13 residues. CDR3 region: CASRTAVNTEAFF. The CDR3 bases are TGTGCCAGTAGGACAGCTGTGAACACTGAAGCTTTCTTT.

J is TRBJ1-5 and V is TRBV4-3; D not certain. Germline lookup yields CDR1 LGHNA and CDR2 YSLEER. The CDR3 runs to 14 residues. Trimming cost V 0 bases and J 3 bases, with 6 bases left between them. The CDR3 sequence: CASSQDWANQPQHF. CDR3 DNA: TGCGCCAGCAGCCAAGATTGGGCCAATCAGCCCCAGCATTTT.

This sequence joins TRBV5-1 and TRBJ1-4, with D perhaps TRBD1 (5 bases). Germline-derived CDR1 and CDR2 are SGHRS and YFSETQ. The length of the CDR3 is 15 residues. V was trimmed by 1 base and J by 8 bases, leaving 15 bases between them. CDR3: CASSLTGRAPEKLFF. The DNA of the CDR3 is TGCGCCAGCAGCTTGACAGGACGGGCGCCAGAAAAACTGTTTTTT.

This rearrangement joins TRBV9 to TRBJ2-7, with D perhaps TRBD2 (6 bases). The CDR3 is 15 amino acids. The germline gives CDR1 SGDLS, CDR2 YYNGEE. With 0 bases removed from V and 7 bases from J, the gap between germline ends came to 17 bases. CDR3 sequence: CASSVAGGTVREQYF. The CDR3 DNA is TGTGCCAGCAGCGTAGCGGGCGGGACCGTAAGGGAGCAGTACTTC. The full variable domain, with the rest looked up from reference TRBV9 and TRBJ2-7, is DSGVTQTPKHLITATGQRVTLRCSPRSGDLSVYWYQQSLDQGLQFLIQYYNGEERAKGNILERFSAQQFPDLHSELNLSSLELGDSALYFCASSVAGGTVREQYFGPGTRLTVT.

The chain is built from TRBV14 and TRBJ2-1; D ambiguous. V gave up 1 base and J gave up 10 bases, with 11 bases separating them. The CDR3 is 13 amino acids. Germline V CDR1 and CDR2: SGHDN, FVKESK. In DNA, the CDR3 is TGTGCCAGCAGCCAAGTGGGAAGCTCCGAGCAGTTCTTC. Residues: CASSQVGSSEQFF. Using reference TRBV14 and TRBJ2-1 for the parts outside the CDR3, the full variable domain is EAGVTQFPSHSVIEKGQTVTLRCDPISGHDNLYWYRRVMGKEIKFLLHFVKESKQDESGMPNNRFLAERTGGTYSTLKVQPAELEDSGVYFCASSQVGSSEQFFGPGTRLTVL.

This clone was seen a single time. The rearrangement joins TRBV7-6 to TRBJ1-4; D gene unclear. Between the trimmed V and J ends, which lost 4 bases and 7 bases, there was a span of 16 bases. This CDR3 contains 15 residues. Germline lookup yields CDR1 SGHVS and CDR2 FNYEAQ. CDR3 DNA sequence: TGTGCCAGCAGCTCCAACATCGGGTGGGTTGAAAAACTGTTTTTT. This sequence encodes CASSSNIGWVEKLFF.

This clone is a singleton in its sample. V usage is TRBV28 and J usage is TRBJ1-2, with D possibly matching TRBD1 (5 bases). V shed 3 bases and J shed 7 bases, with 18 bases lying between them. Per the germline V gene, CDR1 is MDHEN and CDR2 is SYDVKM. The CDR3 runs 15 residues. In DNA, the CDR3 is TGTGCCAGCAGTTTCCCACCTAGGGGTGTAGGTGGCTACACCTTC. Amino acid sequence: CASSFPPRGVGGYTF.

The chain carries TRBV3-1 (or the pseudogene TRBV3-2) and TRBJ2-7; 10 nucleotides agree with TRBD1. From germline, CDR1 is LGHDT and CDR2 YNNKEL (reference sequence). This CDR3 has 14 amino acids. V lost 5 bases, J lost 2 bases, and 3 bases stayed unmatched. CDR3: CASSMTGGPYEQYF. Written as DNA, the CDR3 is TGTGCCAGCAGCATGACAGGGGGCCCCTACGAGCAGTACTTC.

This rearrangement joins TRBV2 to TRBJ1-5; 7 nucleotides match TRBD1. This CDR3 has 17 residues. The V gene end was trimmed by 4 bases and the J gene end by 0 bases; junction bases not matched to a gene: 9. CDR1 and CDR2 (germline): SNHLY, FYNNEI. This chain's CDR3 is CASSALTGTVSNQPQHF. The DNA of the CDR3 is TGTGCCAGCAGTGCGTTGACAGGGACGGTTAGCAATCAGCCCCAGCATTTT.

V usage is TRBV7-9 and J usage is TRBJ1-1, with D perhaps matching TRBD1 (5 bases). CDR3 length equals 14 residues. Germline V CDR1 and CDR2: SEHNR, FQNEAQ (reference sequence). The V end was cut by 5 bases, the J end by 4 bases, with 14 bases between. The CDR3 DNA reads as TGTGCCAGCAGCCGAGAGACGGACATCACTGAAGCTTTCTTT. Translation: CASSRETDITEAFF.

CDR3 bases: TGTGCCAGCAGTTATGGGGACAGATCCTATGGCTACACCTTC. It is translated as CASSYGDRSYGYTF. The J gene is TRBJ1-2, the V gene TRBV6-5; TRBD1 matches 7 bases. The germline CDR1 and CDR2 sequences are MNHEY and SVGAGI. The CDR3 contains 14 residues. Trimming at V came to 3 bases and at J to 4 bases, leaving 5 bases not matched to a gene.

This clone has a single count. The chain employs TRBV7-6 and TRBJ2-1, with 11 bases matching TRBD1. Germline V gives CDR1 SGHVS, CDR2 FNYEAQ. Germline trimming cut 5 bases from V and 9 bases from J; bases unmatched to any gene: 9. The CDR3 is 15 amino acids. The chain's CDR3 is CASSPRDRGIGEQFF. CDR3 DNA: TGTGCCAGCAGCCCACGGGACAGGGGGATAGGTGAGCAGTTCTTC.

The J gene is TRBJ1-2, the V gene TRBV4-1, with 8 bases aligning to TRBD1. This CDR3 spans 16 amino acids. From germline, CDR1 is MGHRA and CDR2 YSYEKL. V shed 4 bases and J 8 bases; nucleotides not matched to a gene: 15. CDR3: CASSPGVTGEVEGYTF. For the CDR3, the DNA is TGCGCCAGCAGCCCTGGTGTGACAGGGGAGGTTGAAGGCTACACCTTC.

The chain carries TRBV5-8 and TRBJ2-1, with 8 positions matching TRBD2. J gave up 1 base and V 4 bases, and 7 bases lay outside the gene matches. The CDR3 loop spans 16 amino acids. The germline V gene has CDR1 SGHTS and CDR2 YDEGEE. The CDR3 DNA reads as TGTGCCAGCAGCCGGGGGGGACTAGGTTCCTACAATGAGCAGTTCTTC. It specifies CASSRGGLGSYNEQFF.

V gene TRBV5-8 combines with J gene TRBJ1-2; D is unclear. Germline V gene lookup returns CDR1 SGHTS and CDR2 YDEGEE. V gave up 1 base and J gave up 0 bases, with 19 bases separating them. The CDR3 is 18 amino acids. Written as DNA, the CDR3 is TGTGCCAGCAGCTTGTTCCTCGGAGGGAATCTAGCTAACTATGGCTACACCTTC. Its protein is CASSLFLGGNLANYGYTF.

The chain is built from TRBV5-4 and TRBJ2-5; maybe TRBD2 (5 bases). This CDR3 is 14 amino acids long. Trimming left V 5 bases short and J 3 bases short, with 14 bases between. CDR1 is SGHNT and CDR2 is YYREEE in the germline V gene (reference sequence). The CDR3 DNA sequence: TGTGCCAGCAGACAACCCGGGATAAAAGAGACCCAGTACTTC. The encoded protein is CASRQPGIKETQYF.

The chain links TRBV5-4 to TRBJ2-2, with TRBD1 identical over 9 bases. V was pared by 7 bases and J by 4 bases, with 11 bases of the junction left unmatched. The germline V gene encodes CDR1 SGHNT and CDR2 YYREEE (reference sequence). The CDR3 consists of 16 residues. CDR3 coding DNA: TGTGCCAGCCAAGGGACAGGGTTAGCCCTCACCGGGGAGCTGTTTTTT. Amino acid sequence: CASQGTGLALTGELFF.

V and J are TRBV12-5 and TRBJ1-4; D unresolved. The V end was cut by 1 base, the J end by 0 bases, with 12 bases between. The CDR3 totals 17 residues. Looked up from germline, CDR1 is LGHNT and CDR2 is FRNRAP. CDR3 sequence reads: CASGLGSVIATNEKLFF. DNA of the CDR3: TGTGCTAGTGGTTTGGGTTCGGTTATTGCAACTAATGAAAAACTGTTTTTT.

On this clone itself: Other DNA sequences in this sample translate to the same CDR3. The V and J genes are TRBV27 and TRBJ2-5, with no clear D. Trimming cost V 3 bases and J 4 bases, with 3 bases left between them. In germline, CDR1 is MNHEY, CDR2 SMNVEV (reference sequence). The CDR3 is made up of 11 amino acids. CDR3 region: CASSLGETQYF. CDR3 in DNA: TGTGCCAGCAGTTTGGGAGAGACCCAGTACTTC.

CDR3 bases: TGTGCCTGGAGTTTCGCTAGTAATGAAAAACTGTTTTTT. As protein: CAWSFASNEKLFF. The chain uses TRBV30 and TRBJ1-4; D remains ambiguous. Germline V lookup: CDR1 GTSNPN, CDR2 SVGIG (reference sequence). V lost 2 bases and J 4 bases, leaving 8 bases between the germline ends. The CDR3 has 13 residues.